This T cell receptor (beta chain) comes out of a study of blood T cell repertoires in COVID-19. About the study: Whether acute or convalescent, the COVID-19 samples came from the United States, Italy and Spain. Nucleic acid was either cDNA or gDNA, and it came from T cells, B-cell-depleted T cells, or PBMCs.

Authors' processing steps: Amplification with reference gene primers provided the estimates of nucleated cell counts. Sequenced by immunoSEQ multiplex PCR; TCRdb stores in-frame clones only, minus some. V and J calls and clone size are given by that table; D and trimming were obtained from the DNA. The table lists 260,000 or so clones, roughly four fifths of them singletons, with around 5% in the top ten. The CDR3 is 15 residues long. V lost 1 base, J lost 0 bases, and 7 bases lay in between. Germline CDR1 is LNHNV and CDR2 is YYDKDF (reference sequence). Sequenced sample: peripheral blood. This clonotype originated in a woman in her 70s with acute or convalescent COVID-19. The V and J genes are TRBV15 and TRBJ1-5, with D tentatively TRBD1 (5 bases). The CDR3 loop is CATSRGRDSNQPQHF. As DNA, the CDR3 is TGTGCCACCAGCAGAGGCAGGGATAGCAATCAGCCCCAGCATTTT.